The 21 T cell receptor beta chains below were found in one sample sequenced in a study of a mutant IDH1 vaccine in newly diagnosed glioma. These receptors have no known antigen. The protocol was immunoSEQ multiplex PCR, while the TCRdb copy is restricted to in-frame clones and leaves out a portion. Of about 60,000 clones listed, roughly 80% are singletons. Described time point: week 11, during vaccination. Every vaccination contained 300 ug of the mutant IDH1 20-mer peptide and was paired with topical imiquimod. The starting material was PBMCs, obtained from a glioma patient whose treatment included an IDH1 peptide vaccine. These receptors all come from a man aged 25-45 years with glioma.

The V call is TRBV11-2, the J call TRBJ1-1; the D is unclear. V was pared by 4 bases and J by 1 base, with 7 bases between. Germline lookup yields CDR1 SGHAT and CDR2 FQNNGV. The CDR3 is made up of 13 amino acids. CDR3 coding DNA: TGTGCCAGCAGCTCACAGCAGAACACTGAAGCTTTCTTT. The encoded protein is CASSSQQNTEAFF.

This clone was counted once. The chain employs TRBV28 and TRBJ1-6, with D hard to call. V was clipped by 7 bases and J by 4 bases, with 11 bases between them. The CDR3 length is 14 residues. The germline V gene encodes CDR1 MDHEN and CDR2 SYDVKM. For the CDR3, the DNA is TGTGCCAGCATTGCGGGTACATATAATTCACCCCTCCACTTT. Translation: CASIAGTYNSPLHF.

The V call is TRBV7-9, the J call TRBJ2-7; 7 positions agree with TRBD1. V was clipped by 3 bases and J by 5 bases; unmatched bases: 7. The CDR3 sequence is 14 residues long. Germline lookup yields CDR1 SEHNR and CDR2 FQNEAQ (reference sequence). CDR3 sequence: CASSLNQGVDEQYF. CDR3 sequence (DNA): TGTGCCAGCAGCTTGAACCAGGGGGTTGACGAGCAGTACTTC.

The chain links TRBV7-3 to TRBJ2-2; 10 nucleotides agree with TRBD1. Trimming at V came to 5 bases and at J to 4 bases, leaving 4 bases not matched to a gene. The V gene's germline CDR1 is SGHTA and CDR2 FQGTGA. CDR3 length: 15 amino acids. For the CDR3, the DNA is TGTGCCAGCAGCCGACAGGGGGCGGGCACCGGGGAGCTGTTTTTT. Its translation: CASSRQGAGTGELFF.

The gene calls are TRBV18 and TRBJ2-2; no definite D call. Germline CDR1 KGHSH, CDR2 LQKENI. This CDR3 has 16 amino acids. V gave up 1 base and J gave up 5 bases, with 14 bases separating them. CDR3 in amino acids: CASSPHLEVGTGELFF. The CDR3, as DNA: TGTGCCAGCTCACCACACCTTGAAGTTGGTACCGGGGAGCTGTTTTTT. Looking up the rest from reference TRBV18 and TRBJ2-2 gives the full variable domain: NAGVMQNPRHLVRRRGQEARLRCSPMKGHSHVYWYRQLPEEGLKFMVYLQKENIIDESGMPKERFSAEFPKEGPSILRIQQVVRGDSAAYFCASSPHLEVGTGELFFGEGSRLTVL.

This chain links TRBV15 with TRBJ2-1; TRBD2 might be the D (5 bases). The CDR3 covers 14 residues. CDR1 LNHNV and CDR2 YYDKDF come from the germline V gene (reference sequence). Trimming pared 1 base from V and 3 bases from J, leaving 7 bases between. The CDR3 protein is CATSRAGSYNEQFF. CDR3 DNA sequence: TGTGCCACCAGCAGAGCGGGAAGCTACAATGAGCAGTTCTTC.

The chain links TRBV5-1 to TRBJ2-1; D possibly corresponds to TRBD2 (6 bases). V was clipped by 5 bases and J by 8 bases, with 14 bases between them. The V gene's germline CDR1 is SGHRS and CDR2 YFSETQ. The CDR3 runs to 13 residues. CDR3 region: CASRTGPGDEQFF. The CDR3 bases are TGCGCCAGCAGGACGGGGCCGGGAGATGAGCAGTTCTTC.

The V and J genes are TRBV28 and TRBJ2-4; the D is unclear. The CDR3 covers 13 residues. The germline V gene has CDR1 MDHEN and CDR2 SYDVKM. Trimming removed 6 bases from V and 5 bases from J, with 11 bases in between. CDR3 protein: CASSPPNENIQYF. In DNA, the CDR3 is TGTGCCAGCAGCCCACCTAATGAAAACATTCAGTACTTC.

The J gene is TRBJ2-2, the V gene TRBV9, with 7 bases identical to TRBD1. The CDR3 loop spans 15 amino acids. CDR1 is SGDLS and CDR2 is YYNGEE in the germline V gene. V lost 4 bases and J lost 8; bases outside the gene matches: 11. The CDR3 nucleotides read TGTGCCAGCAGCCCCCTCAACAGGGGAGTTGGGGAGCTGTTTTTT. Translated: CASSPLNRGVGELFF.

This chain uses TRBV2 with TRBJ2-5; no clear D gene. Trimming removed 0 bases at V and 1 base at J, with 9 bases between. Per germline, CDR1 SNHLY and CDR2 FYNNEI. The CDR3 is 15 amino acids. The chain's CDR3 is CASSEAPRPQETQYF. The CDR3 DNA sequence: TGTGCCAGCAGTGAAGCGCCCAGACCCCAAGAGACCCAGTACTTC.

The V and J genes are TRBV7-2 and TRBJ1-4; D remains unclear. The CDR3 covers 16 residues. Per the germline V gene, CDR1 is SGHTA and CDR2 is FQGNSA. V was trimmed by 5 bases and J by 3 bases, leaving 16 bases between them. The CDR3 DNA sequence: TGTGCCAGCAGCCCTCTTTCGTGGAACTCTAATGAAAAACTGTTTTTT. This codes for CASSPLSWNSNEKLFF.

The CDR3 bases are TGTGCCAGCAGTTCCCCCCCCAGGGTGAATGAGCAGTTCTTC. Protein sequence: CASSSPPRVNEQFF. This chain joins TRBV27 and TRBJ2-1; tentative D call: TRBD1 (5 bases). Germline V CDR1 and CDR2: MNHEY, SMNVEV (reference sequence). The CDR3 totals 14 residues. V was trimmed by 4 bases and J by 7 bases, leaving 14 bases between them.

The chain joins TRBV7-2 to TRBJ2-7; TRBD1 matches at 7 bases. The CDR3 spans 14 residues. Trimming cost V 2 bases and J 5 bases; bases outside gene matches: 6. Germline CDR1 reads SGHTA; CDR2 reads FQGNSA. The CDR3 loop reads CASSLSDRSHEQYF. The CDR3 bases are TGTGCCAGCAGCTTATCGGACAGGTCCCACGAGCAGTACTTC. Full variable domain (outside the CDR3, taken from reference TRBV7-2 and TRBJ2-7): GAGVSQSPSNKVTEKGKDVELRCDPISGHTALYWYRQSLGQGLEFLIYFQGNSAPDKSGLPSDRFSAERTGGSVSTLTIQRTQQEDSAVYLCASSLSDRSHEQYFGPGTRLTVT.

The V call is TRBV28, the J call TRBJ1-4, with D possibly being TRBD1 (6 bases). The CDR3 is 18 residues long. With 1 base removed from V and 2 bases from J, the gap between germline ends came to 17 bases. CDR1 MDHEN and CDR2 SYDVKM come from the germline V gene. DNA of the CDR3: TGTGCCAGCAGTTTATTCCGACAGCGGGGGGGCACTAATGAAAAACTGTTTTTT. This gives the protein CASSLFRQRGGTNEKLFF.

This clone was seen a handful of times. J is TRBJ1-1 and V is TRBV5-1; 7 bases line up with TRBD1. In germline, CDR1 is SGHRS, CDR2 YFSETQ. J gave up 2 bases and V 4 bases, and 2 bases lay outside the gene matches. This CDR3 region has 13 residues. The CDR3 region has the DNA TGCGCCAGCAGCCGGGACAGCAACACTGAAGCTTTCTTT. It encodes CASSRDSNTEAFF.

The V gene is TRBV28, the J gene TRBJ2-5, with D tentatively TRBD2 (6 bases). V shed 3 bases and J shed 5 bases, with 22 bases lying between them. The germline CDR1 and CDR2 sequences are MDHEN and SYDVKM. CDR3 size: 17 residues. The chain's CDR3 is CASSFLKSGVMEETQYF. The CDR3 DNA reads TGTGCCAGCAGTTTTTTGAAATCGGGAGTTATGGAGGAGACCCAGTACTTC.

The chain has TRBV6-6 and TRBJ1-2, with D unclear. CDR1 and CDR2 from the germline V gene are MNHNY and SVGAGI (reference sequence). The CDR3 sequence is 11 residues long. Trimming stripped 6 bases from V and 2 bases from J, with 4 bases between. Here the CDR3 reads CASRGNYGYTF. The CDR3 DNA reads as TGTGCCAGCAGGGGAAACTATGGCTACACCTTC.

This chain joins TRBV9 and TRBJ1-1; D is ambiguous. The CDR3 covers 14 residues. Per the germline V gene, CDR1 is SGDLS and CDR2 is YYNGEE. Trimming shortened V by 2 bases and J by 1 base, and 9 bases separated the two germline ends. The CDR3, as DNA: TGTGCCAGCAGCGTCAGGTTTCAGAACACTGAAGCTTTCTTT. This translates into CASSVRFQNTEAFF.

The CDR3 loop is CASSLGTGGGYEQYF. The CDR3 nucleotides read TGTGCCAGCAGCTTAGGGACAGGGGGCGGGTACGAGCAGTACTTC. This chain links TRBV6-1 with TRBJ2-7; the match to TRBD1 covers 12 bases. V gave up 6 bases and J gave up 4 bases; unmatched junction bases: 7. The CDR3 consists of 15 residues. CDR1 is MNHNS and CDR2 is SASEGT in the germline V gene.

This clone has more than one count but fewer than ten. The chain has TRBV15 and TRBJ1-4; D not certain. V was shortened by 2 bases and J by 4 bases, with 11 bases between the two germline ends. The CDR3 runs 15 residues. Germline values: CDR1 LNHNV, CDR2 YYDKDF (reference sequence). The CDR3 nucleotides are TGTGCCACCAGCAGACTTACAGAAGATAATGAAAAACTGTTTTTT. Translated, it gives CATSRLTEDNEKLFF.

CDR3 DNA sequence: TGTGCCACCAGCAGAGGGAGGGAGTACGAGCAGTACTTC. Protein sequence: CATSRGREYEQYF. V and J are TRBV15 and TRBJ2-7, with D perhaps TRBD2 (6 bases). The CDR3 is made up of 13 amino acids. The V end was cut by 1 base, the J end by 4 bases, with 8 bases between. Germline CDR1 is LNHNV and CDR2 is YYDKDF (reference sequence).